The clone carrying this T cell receptor (beta chain) has more than one count but fewer than ten. Its cognate antigen is unknown. These data are taken from a study of graft-versus-host responses after intestinal transplantation. Study information: The recipients all started with anti-thymocyte globulin induction and then took tacrolimus and steroids for around three years.

The protocol was immunoSEQ multiplex PCR, while the TCRdb copy is restricted to in-frame clones and leaves out a portion. The sample has around 95,000 clones; about 88% are singletons. Germline CDR1 is MNHNY and CDR2 is SVGAGI (reference sequence). V lost 8 bases to trimming and J lost 3 bases, with 13 bases between them. This CDR3 contains 13 residues. Study-wide results and limits: Individuals carrying graft-donor T cell macrochimerism showed high graft-versus-host to host-versus-graft clonal ratios in allografts. GvH clones were found in recipient marrow; some appeared first in ileum or blood.

The V and J genes are TRBV6-6 and TRBJ1-1; maybe TRBD1 (6 bases). The sequencing used unstimulated CD4+ T cells sorted from spleen or lymph node cells, collected before transplant. The receptor was derived from a human donor who was the organ donor for an intestinal transplant. CDR3 in DNA: TGTGCCAGCGGGGAGGGGGAGTACACTGAAGCTTTCTTT. It codes for CASGEGEYTEAFF.